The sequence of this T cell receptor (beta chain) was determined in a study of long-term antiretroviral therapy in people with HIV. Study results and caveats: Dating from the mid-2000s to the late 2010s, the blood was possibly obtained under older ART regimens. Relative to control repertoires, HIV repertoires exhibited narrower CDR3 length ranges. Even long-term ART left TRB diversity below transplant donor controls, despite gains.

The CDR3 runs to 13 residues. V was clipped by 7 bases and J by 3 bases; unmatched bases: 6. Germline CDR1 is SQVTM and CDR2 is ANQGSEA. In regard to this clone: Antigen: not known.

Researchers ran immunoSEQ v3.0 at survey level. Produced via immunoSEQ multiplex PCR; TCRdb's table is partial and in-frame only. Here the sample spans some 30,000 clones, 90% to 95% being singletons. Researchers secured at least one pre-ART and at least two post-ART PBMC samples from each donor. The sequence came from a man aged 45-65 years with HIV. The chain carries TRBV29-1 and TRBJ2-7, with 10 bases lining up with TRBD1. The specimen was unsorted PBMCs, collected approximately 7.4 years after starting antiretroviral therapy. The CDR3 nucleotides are TGCAGCGCCCAGACAGGGGGCTTCTACGAGCAGTACTTC. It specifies CSAQTGGFYEQYF.